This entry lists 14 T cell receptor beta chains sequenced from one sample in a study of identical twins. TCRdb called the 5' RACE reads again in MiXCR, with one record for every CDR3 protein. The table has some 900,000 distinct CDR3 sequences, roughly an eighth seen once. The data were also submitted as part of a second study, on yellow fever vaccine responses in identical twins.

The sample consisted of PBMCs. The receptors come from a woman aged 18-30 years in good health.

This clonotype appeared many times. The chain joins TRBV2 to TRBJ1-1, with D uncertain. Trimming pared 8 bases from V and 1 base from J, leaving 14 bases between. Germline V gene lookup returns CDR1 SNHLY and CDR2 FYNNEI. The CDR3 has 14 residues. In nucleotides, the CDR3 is TGTGCCAGCGGGATCCAAACTGGGAACACTGAAGCTTTCTTT. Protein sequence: CASGIQTGNTEAFF.

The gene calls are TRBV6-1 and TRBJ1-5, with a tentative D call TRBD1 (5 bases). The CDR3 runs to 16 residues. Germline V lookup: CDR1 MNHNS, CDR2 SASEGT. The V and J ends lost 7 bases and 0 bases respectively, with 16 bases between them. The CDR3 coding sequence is TGTGCCAGCACTCCGGCGGGGCCGCCTAGCAATCAGCCCCAGCATTTT. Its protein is CASTPAGPPSNQPQHF.

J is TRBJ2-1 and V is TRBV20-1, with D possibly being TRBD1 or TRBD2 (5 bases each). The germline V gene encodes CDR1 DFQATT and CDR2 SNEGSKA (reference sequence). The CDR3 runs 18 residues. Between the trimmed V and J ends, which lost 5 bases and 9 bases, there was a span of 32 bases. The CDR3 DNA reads TGCAGTGCTCTGACCCGCCGGGACGCCGAAACGCCCGTCGGTGAGCAGTTCTTC. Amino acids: CSALTRRDAETPVGEQFF.

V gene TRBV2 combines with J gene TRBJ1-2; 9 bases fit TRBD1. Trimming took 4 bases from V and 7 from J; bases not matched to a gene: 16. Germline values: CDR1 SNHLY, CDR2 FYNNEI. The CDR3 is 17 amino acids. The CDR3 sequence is CASSAPVAPGQGRGYTF. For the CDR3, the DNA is TGTGCCAGCAGTGCTCCAGTTGCTCCGGGACAGGGTCGTGGCTACACCTTC. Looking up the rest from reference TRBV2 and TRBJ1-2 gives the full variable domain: EPEVTQTPSHQVTQMGQEVILRCVPISNHLYFYWYRQILGQKVEFLVSFYNNEISEKSEIFDDQFSVERPDGSNFTLKIRSTKLEDSAMYFCASSAPVAPGQGRGYTFGSGTRLTVV.

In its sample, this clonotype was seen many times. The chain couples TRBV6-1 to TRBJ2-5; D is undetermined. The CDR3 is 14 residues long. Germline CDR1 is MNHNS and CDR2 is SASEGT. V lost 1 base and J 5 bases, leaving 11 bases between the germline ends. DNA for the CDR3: TGTGCCAGCAGTGAAGTGGTAGGGCACGAGACCCAGTACTTC. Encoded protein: CASSEVVGHETQYF.

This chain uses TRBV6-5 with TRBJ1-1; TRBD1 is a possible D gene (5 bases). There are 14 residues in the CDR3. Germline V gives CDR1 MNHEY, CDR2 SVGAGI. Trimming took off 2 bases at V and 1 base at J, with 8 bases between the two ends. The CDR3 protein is CASSYRGENTEAFF. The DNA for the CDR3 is TGTGCCAGCAGTTACAGGGGAGAGAACACTGAAGCTTTCTTT.

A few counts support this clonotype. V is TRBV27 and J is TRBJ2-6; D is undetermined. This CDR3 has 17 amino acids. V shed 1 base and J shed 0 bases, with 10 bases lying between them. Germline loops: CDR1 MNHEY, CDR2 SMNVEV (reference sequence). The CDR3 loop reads CASSLYGSSSGANVLTF. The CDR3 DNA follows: TGTGCCAGCAGTTTATACGGCAGCAGCTCTGGGGCCAACGTCCTGACTTTC.

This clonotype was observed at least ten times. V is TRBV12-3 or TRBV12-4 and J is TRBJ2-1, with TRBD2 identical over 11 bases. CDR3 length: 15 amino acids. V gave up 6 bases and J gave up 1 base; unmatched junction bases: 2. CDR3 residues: CASRWTSGSYNEQFF. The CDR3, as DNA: TGTGCCAGCAGGTGGACTAGCGGGTCCTACAATGAGCAGTTCTTC.

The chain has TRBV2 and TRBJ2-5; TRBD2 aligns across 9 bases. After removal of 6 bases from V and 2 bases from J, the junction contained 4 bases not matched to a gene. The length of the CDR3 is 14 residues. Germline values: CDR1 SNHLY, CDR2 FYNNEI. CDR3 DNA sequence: TGTGCCAGCAGGACTAGCGGCTTACAAGAGACCCAGTACTTC. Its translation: CASRTSGLQETQYF.

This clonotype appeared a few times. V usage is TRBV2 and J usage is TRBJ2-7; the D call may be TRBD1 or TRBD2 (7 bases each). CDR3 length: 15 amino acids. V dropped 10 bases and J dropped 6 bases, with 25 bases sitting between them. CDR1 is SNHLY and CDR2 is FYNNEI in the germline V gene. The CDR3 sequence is CAMRRTGEGSIEQYF. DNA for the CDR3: TGTGCCATGCGCAGAACAGGGGAGGGGTCCATCGAGCAGTACTTC.

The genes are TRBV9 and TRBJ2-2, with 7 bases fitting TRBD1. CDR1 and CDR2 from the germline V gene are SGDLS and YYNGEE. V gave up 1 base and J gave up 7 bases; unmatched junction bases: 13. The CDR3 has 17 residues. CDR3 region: CASSVTPLQGLGGELFF. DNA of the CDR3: TGTGCCAGCAGCGTAACCCCCCTACAGGGGTTGGGCGGGGAGCTGTTTTTT.

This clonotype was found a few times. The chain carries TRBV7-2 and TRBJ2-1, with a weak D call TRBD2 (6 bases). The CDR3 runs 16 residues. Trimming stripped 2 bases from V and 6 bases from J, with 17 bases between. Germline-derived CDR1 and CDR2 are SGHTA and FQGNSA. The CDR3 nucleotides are TGTGCCAGCAGCTTATTGGTGGCTAGCGTTTCCAATGAGCAGTTCTTC. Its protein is CASSLLVASVSNEQFF.

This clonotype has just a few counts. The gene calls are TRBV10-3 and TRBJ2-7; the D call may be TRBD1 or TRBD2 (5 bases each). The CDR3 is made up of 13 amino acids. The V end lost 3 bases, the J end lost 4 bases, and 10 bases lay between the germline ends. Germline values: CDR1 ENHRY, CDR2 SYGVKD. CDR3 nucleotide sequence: TGTGCCATCAGTGATACAGGCGGGTACGAGCAGTACTTC. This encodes CAISDTGGYEQYF.

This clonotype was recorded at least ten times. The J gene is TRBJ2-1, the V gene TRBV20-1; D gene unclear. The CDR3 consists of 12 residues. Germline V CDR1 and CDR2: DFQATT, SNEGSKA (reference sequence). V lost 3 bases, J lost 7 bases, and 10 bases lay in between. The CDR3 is CSASQTNNEQFF. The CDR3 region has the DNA TGCAGTGCTAGCCAAACAAATAATGAGCAGTTCTTC.